This TCR beta chain was profiled in a study of shared clonotypes between healthy human individuals. Study-wide findings and caveats: In this cohort, only blood was sampled, and tissue repertoires likely differ.

This clone was seen a single time. Its specificity is not known. Profiled with immunoSEQ multiplex PCR; TCRdb holds only in-frame clones, not every one. The data show about 2.3 million clones, about 90% seen once. J was trimmed by 4 bases and V by 4 bases; bases with no gene match: 10. Per germline, CDR1 PRHDT and CDR2 FYEKMQ (reference sequence). The CDR3 spans 16 residues. Input material: naive CD4+ T cells from PBMCs. The subset was: CD45RA+ positively selected. The J gene is TRBJ2-3, the V gene TRBV13, with 8 bases that match TRBD2. The receptor comes from a man aged 18 to 29 in good health. Some clones in this sample may be carry-over from other donors' samples. CDR3: CASSSRLAGGSDTQYF. In nucleotides, the CDR3 is TGTGCCAGCAGCTCCCGACTGGCGGGAGGTTCAGATACGCAGTATTTT.